The source of this TCR beta chain is a study of blood T cell repertoires in COVID-19. CDR1 SGHTA and CDR2 FQGNSA come from the germline V gene. V lost 5 bases and J lost 4, with 12 bases in between. This CDR3 has 14 residues. Sequencing was performed with immunoSEQ multiplex PCR; in TCRdb, only in-frame clones are kept and a portion is missing. The sample lists 150,000 to 200,000 clones; approximately 79% were seen once. This sequence was found in a woman of 80 years or more with acute or convalescent COVID-19. What was sequenced was peripheral blood. The V and J genes are TRBV7-2 and TRBJ1-5; D is possibly TRBD1 (6 bases). CDR3 amino acids: CASSTQGLNQPQHF. As DNA, the CDR3 is TGTGCCAGCAGCACCCAGGGGCTGAATCAGCCCCAGCATTTT.